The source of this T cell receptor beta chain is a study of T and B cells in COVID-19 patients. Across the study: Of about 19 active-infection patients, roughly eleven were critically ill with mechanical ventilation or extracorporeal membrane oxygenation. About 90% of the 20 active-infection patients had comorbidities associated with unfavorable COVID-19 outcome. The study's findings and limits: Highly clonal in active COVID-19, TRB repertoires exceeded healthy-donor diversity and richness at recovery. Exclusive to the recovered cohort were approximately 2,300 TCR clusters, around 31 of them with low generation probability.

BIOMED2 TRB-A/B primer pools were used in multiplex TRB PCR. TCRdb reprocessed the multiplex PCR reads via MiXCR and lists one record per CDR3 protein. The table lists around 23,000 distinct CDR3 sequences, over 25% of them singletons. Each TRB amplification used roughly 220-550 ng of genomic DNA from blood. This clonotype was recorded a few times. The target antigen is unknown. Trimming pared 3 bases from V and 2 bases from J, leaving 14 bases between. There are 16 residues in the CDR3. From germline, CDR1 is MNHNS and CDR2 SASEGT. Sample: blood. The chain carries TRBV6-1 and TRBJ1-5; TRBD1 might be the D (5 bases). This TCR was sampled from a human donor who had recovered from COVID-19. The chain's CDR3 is CASSEGGGSGNQPQHF. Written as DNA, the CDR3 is TGTGCCAGCAGTGAGGGGGGAGGCTCGGGCAATCAGCCCCAGCATTTT.